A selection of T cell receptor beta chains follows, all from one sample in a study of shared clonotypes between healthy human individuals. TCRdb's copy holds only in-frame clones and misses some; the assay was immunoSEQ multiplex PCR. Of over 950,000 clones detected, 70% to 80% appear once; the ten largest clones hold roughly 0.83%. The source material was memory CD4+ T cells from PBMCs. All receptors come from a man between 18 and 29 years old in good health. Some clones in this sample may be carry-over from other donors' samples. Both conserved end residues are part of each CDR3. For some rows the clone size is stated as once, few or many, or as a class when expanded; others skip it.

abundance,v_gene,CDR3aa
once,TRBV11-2,CASASPSLGTRREQFF
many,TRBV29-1,CSVDTGEAEAFF
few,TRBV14,CASSQGVPGGQRETQYF
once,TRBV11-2,CASSLAGDGTPWIF
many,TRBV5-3,CARSCGVDEQFF
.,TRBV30,CAWRARGTGWSYEQYF
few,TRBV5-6,CASSWEAAYQETQYF
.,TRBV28,CASSPLTALALNTEAFF
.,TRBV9,CASSVGGTLYQETQYF
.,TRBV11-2,CASSSGPWVSGEQYF
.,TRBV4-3,CASSQWASRGLAQSSYEQYF
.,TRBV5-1,CASSERGSGANVLTF
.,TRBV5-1,CASRADRNTEAFF
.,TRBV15,CATSRGSGEGYTF
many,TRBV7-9,CASSFQGRTGIFADTQYF
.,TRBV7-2,CASSLAATGAETQYF
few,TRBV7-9,CASTLPGGATTEAFF
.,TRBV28,CASSSPGGASTDTQYF
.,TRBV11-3,CASSLASGSRKQFF
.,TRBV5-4,CASSLGGAGGSYNEQFF
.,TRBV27,CASGRQESYEQYF
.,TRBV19,CASSLTRTSLGEQYF
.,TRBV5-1,CASSPSSGRAYEQFF
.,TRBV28,CASSFETPGIQFF
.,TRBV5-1,CASSLIGTSVSGEQFF
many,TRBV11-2,CASRSLRPPTNEKLFF
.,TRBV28,CASSRTGRGGQPQHF
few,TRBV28,CATQPSGDTQYF
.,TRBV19,CASSSGYSNYGYTF
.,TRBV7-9,CASSLGATNTGELFF
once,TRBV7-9,CASSRGGRLTDTQYF